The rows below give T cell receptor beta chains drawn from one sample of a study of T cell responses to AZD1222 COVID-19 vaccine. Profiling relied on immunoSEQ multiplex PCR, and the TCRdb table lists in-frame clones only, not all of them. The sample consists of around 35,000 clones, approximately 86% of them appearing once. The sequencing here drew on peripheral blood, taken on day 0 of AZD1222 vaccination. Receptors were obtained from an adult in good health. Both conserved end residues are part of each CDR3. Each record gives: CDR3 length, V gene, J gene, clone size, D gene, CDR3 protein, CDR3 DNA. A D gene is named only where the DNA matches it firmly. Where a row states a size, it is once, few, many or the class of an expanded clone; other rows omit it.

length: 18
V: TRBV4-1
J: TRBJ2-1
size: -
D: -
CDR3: CASSPRTPQQDQYNEQFF
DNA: TGCGCCAGCAGCCCGCGCACCCCTCAGCAGGACCAATACAATGAGCAGTTCTTC

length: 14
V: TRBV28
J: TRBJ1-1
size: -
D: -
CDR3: CASSLGSPNTEAFF
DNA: TGTGCCAGCAGTTTGGGCAGCCCGAACACTGAAGCTTTCTTT

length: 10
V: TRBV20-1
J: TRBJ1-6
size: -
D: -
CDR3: CSARGQVLHF
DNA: TGCAGTGCTAGAGGTCAAGTCCTCCACTTT

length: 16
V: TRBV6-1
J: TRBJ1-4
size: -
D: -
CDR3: CASSEWGATGTEKLFF
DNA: TGTGCCAGCAGTGAATGGGGTGCGACCGGGACTGAAAAACTGTTTTTT

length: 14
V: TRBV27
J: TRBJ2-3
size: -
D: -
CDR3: CASSFSAPTDTQYF
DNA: TGTGCCAGCAGTTTTTCAGCCCCCACAGATACGCAGTATTTT

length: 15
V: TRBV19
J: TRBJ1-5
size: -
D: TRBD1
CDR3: CATRTGWGGNQPQHF
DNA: TGTGCCACCAGGACAGGGTGGGGAGGCAATCAGCCCCAGCATTTT

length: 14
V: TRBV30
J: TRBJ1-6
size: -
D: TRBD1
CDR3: CAWSPGQGNSPLHF
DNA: TGTGCCTGGAGTCCGGGACAGGGAAATTCACCCCTCCACTTT

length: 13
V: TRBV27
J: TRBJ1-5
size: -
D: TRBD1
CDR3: CASSLTGVQPQHF
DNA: TGTGCCAGCAGTCTGACAGGGGTTCAGCCCCAGCATTTT

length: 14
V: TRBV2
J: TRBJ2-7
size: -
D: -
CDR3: CASGDGPSSYEQYF
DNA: TGTGCCAGCGGGGACGGGCCGAGCTCCTACGAGCAGTACTTC

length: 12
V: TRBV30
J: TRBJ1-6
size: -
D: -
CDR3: CARRDTNSPLHF
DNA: TGTGCCCGCCGGGACACCAATTCACCCCTCCACTTT

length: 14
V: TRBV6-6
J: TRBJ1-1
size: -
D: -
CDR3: CASSSWDLRAEAFF
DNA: TGTGCCAGCAGTTCCTGGGACCTCAGGGCTGAAGCTTTCTTT

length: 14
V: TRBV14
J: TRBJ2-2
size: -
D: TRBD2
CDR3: CASSRSGMGGELFF
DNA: TGTGCCAGCAGCCGTAGCGGGATGGGCGGGGAGCTGTTTTTT

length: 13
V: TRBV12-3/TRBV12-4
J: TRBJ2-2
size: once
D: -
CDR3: CASSLGGAGELFF
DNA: TGTGCCAGCAGTTTAGGGGGGGCCGGGGAGCTGTTTTTT

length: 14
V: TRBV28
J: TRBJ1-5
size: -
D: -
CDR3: CASSLSGTVQPQHF
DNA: TGTGCCAGCAGTTTATCCGGGACGGTTCAGCCCCAGCATTTT

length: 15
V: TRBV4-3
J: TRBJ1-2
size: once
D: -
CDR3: CASSQEATVNYGYTF
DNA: TGCGCCAGCAGCCAAGAAGCCACGGTGAACTATGGCTACACCTTC

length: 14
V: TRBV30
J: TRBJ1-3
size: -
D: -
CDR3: CAWSPTGPGDTIYF
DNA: TGTGCCTGGAGCCCTACAGGTCCCGGCGACACCATATATTTT

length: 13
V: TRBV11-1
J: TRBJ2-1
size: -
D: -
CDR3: CASSLVPVSEQFF
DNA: TGTGCCAGCAGCTTAGTTCCCGTTAGTGAGCAGTTCTTC

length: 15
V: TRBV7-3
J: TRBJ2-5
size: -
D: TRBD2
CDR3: CASSPSGRAGETQYF
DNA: TGTGCCAGCAGCCCTAGCGGGAGGGCCGGGGAGACCCAGTACTTC

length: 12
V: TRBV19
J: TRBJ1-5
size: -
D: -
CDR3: CAARNSNQPQHF
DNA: TGTGCCGCCAGAAATAGCAATCAGCCCCAGCATTTT

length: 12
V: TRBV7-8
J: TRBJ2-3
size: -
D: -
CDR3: CASSLGADTQYF
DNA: TGTGCCAGCAGCTTAGGCGCAGATACGCAGTATTTT

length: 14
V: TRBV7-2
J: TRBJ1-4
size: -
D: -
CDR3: CASSLRSGNEKLFF
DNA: TGTGCCAGCAGCTTAAGGTCAGGGAACGAAAAACTGTTTTTT

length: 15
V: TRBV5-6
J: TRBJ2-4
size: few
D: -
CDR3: CASSFGQGAKNIQYF
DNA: TGTGCCAGCAGCTTCGGCCAGGGAGCCAAAAACATTCAGTACTTC

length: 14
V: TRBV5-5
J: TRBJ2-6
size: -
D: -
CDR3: CASSLDSTSVVLTF
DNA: TGTGCCAGCAGCTTGGACAGCACCTCAGTAGTCCTGACTTTC

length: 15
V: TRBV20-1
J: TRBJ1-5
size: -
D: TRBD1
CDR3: CSASNRGKGNQPQHF
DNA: TGCAGTGCTAGTAACAGGGGGAAGGGCAATCAGCCCCAGCATTTT

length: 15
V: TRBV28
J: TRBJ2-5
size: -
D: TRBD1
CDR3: CASSLPQGSQETQYF
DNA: TGTGCCAGCAGTTTGCCACAGGGGAGCCAAGAGACCCAGTACTTC

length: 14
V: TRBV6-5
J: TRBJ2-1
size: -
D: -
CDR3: CASYQLGTGNEQFF
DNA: TGTGCCAGTTACCAACTCGGGACGGGCAATGAGCAGTTCTTC

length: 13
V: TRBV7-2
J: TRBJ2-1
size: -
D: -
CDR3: CASSNRLTNEQFF
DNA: TGTGCCAGCAGCAATAGACTAACAAATGAGCAGTTCTTC

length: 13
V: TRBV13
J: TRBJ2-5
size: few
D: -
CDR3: CASSTGTQGTQYF
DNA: TGTGCCAGCAGTACTGGGACGCAGGGGACCCAGTACTTC

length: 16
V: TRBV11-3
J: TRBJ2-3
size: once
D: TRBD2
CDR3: CASSLGTSGGADTQYF
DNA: TGTGCCAGCAGCTTGGGGACTAGCGGGGGTGCAGATACGCAGTATTTT

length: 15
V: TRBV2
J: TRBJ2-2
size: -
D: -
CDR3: CASTKGHEGTGELFF
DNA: TGTGCCAGCACCAAGGGCCACGAGGGCACCGGGGAGCTGTTTTTT

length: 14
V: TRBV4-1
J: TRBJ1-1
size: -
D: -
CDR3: CASSLGSMNTEAFF
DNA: TGCGCCAGCAGCCTGGGCAGTATGAACACTGAAGCTTTCTTT

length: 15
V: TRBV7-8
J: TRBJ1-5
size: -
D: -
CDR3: CASSLTGTGSQPQHF
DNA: TGTGCCAGCAGCCTGACGGGGACGGGAAGCCAGCCCCAGCATTTT

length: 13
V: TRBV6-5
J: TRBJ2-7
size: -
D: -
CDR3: CASSYGAGLEQYF
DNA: TGTGCCAGCAGTTATGGGGCGGGCCTCGAGCAGTACTTC

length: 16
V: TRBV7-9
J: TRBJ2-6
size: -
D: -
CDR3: CASSLAGRSGANVLTF
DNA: TGTGCCAGCAGCTTAGCGGGTAGGTCTGGGGCCAACGTCCTGACTTTC

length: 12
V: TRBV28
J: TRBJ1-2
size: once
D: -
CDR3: CATNPKPTSYTF
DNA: TGTGCCACCAATCCGAAGCCCACCAGCTACACCTTC

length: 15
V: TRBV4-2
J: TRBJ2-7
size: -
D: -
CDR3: CASSQDVSRGYEQYF
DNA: TGTGCCAGCAGCCAAGACGTCTCTAGGGGATACGAGCAGTACTTC

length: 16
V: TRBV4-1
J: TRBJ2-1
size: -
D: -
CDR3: CASSQDGYSSYNEQFF
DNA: TGCGCCAGCAGCCAAGACGGTTACAGCTCCTACAATGAGCAGTTCTTC

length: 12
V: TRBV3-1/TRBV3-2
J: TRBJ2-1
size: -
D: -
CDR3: CASSRIGDEQFF
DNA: TGTGCCAGCAGCCGCATTGGAGATGAGCAGTTCTTC

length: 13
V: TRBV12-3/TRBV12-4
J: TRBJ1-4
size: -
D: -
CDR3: CASSPDRAEKLFF
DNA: TGTGCCAGCAGTCCAGATAGGGCTGAAAAACTGTTTTTT

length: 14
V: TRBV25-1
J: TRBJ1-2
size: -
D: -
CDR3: CASSQGALPYGYTF
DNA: TGTGCCAGCAGTCAGGGAGCTTTACCCTATGGCTACACCTTC

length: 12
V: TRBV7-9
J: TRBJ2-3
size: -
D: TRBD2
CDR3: CASSFGLAGSYF
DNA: TGTGCCAGCAGCTTCGGACTAGCGGGGTCGTATTTT

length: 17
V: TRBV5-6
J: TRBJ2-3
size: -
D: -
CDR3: CASSFERTRTSTDTQYF
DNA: TGTGCCAGCAGCTTCGAAAGGACCAGAACTAGCACAGATACGCAGTATTTT

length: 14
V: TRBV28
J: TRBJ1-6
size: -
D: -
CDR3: CASSSGQGNSPLHF
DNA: TGTGCCAGCAGTTCCGGACAAGGCAATTCACCCCTCCACTTT

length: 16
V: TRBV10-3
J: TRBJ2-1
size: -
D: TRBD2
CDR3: CAIRGTSGRTGHEQFF
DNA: TGTGCCATCAGGGGGACTAGCGGGAGGACCGGCCATGAGCAGTTCTTC

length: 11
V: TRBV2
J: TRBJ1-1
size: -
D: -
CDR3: CASSTDSEAFF
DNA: TGTGCCAGCAGCACGGACAGTGAAGCTTTCTTT

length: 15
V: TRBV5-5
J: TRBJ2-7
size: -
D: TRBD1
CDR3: CASSFGQGAAYEQYF
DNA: TGTGCCAGCAGCTTTGGACAGGGCGCGGCCTACGAGCAGTACTTC

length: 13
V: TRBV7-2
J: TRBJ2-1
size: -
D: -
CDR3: CASRWGAFNEQFF
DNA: TGTGCCAGCCGCTGGGGGGCGTTCAATGAGCAGTTCTTC

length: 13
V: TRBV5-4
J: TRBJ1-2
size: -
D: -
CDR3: CASSLGQGLGYTF
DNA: TGTGCCAGCAGCTTGGGGCAGGGGTTAGGCTACACCTTC

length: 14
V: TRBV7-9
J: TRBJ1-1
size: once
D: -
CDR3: CASSLDSMNTEAFF
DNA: TGTGCCAGCAGCTTAGATTCCATGAACACTGAAGCTTTCTTT

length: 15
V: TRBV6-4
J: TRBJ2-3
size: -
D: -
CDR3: CASSDSAEPTDTQYF
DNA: TGTGCCAGCAGTGACTCAGCAGAACCCACAGATACGCAGTATTTT

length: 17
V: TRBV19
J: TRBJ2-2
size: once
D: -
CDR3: CASTPTPQGTNTGELFF
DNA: TGTGCCAGTACCCCCACCCCGCAGGGGACGAACACCGGGGAGCTGTTTTTT

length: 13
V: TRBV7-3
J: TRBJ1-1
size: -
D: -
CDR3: CASSLSWNTEAFF
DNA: TGTGCCAGCAGTTTAAGCTGGAACACTGAAGCTTTCTTT

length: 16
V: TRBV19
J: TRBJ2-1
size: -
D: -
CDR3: CASSTGGLLLNNEQFF
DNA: TGTGCCAGTAGTACCGGGGGGCTACTCCTAAACAATGAGCAGTTCTTC